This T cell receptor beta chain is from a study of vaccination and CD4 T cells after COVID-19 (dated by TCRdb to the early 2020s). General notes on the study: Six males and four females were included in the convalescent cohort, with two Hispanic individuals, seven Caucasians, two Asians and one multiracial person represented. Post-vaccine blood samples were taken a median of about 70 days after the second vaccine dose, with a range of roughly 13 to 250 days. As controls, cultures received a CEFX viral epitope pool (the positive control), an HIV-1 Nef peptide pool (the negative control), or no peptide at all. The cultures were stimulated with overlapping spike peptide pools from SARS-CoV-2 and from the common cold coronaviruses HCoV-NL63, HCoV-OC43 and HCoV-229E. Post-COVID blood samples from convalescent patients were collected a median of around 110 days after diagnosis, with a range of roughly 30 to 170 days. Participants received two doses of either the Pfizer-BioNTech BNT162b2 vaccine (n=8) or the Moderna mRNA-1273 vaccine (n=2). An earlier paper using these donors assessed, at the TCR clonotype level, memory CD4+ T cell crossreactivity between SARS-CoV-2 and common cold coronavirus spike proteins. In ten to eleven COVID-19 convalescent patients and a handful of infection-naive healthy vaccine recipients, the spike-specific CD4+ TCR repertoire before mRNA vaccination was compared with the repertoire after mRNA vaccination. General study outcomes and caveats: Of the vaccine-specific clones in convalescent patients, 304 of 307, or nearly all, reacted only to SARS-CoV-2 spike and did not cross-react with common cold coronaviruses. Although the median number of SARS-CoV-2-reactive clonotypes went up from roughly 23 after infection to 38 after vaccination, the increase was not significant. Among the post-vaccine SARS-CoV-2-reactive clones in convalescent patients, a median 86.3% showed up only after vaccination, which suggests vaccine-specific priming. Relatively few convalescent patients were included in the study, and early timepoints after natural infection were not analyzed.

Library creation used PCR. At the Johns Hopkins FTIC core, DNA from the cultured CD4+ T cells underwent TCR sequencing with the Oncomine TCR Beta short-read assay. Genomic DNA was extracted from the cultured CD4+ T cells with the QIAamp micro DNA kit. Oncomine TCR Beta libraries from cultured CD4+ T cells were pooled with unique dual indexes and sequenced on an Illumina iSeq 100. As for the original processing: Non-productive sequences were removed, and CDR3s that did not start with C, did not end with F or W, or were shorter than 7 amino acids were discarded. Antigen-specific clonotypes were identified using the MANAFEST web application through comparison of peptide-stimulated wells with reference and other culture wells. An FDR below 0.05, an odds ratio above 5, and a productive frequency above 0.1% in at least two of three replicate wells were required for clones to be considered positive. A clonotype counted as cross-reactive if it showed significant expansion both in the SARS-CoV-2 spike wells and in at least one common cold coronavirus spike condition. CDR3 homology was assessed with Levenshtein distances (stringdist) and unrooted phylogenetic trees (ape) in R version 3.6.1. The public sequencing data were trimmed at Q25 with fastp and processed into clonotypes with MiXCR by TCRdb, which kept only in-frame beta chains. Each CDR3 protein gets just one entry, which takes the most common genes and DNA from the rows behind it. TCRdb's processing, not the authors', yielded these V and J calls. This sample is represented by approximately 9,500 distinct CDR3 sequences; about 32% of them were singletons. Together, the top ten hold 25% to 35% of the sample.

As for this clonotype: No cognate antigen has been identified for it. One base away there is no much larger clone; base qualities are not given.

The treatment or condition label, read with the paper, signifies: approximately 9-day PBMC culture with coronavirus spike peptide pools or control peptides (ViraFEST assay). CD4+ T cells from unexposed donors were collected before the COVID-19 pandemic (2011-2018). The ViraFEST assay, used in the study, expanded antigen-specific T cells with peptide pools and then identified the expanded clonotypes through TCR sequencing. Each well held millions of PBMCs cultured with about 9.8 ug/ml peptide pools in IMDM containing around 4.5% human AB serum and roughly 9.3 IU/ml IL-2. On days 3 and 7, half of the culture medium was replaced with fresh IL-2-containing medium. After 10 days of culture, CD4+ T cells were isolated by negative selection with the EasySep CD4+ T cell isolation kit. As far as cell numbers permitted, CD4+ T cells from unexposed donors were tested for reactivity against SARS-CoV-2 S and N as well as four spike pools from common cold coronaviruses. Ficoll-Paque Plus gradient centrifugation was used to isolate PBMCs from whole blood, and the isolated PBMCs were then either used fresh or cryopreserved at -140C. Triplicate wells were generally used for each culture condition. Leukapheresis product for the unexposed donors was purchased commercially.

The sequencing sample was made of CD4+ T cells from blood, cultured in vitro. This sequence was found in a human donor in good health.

The nucleotide sequence reads TGTGCCAGCAGCTTAGCGCCGTCCTACGAGCAGTACTTC. Its protein is CASSLAPSYEQYF. Here the chain combines TRBV11-3 and TRBJ2-7; no D gene call is confident. CDR1 is given as SGHNT and CDR2 as YENEEA, both from the germline V gene. The CDR3, cysteine through phenylalanine, is 13 amino acids long. Of all the DNA, just the CDR3 is kept, 39 bases in frame from base 1. Trimming costs V 1 base and J 1 base, and their ends lie 5 bases apart.